Listed here is a single T cell receptor beta chain. The germline V gene has CDR1 WSHSY and CDR2 SAAADI. The V segment lost 5 bases and the J segment 9 bases; nucleotides outside the gene matches: 7. The length of the CDR3 is 14 residues. This specimen comes from a study of T cell responses to AZD1222 COVID-19 vaccine. This table comes from immunoSEQ multiplex PCR, and its TCRdb copy is limited to in-frame clones, with some not included. This sample yields some 140,000 clones, of which nearly 90% are seen a single time; approximately 9.8% belongs to the top ten. The receptor comes from an adult who received the AZD1222 COVID-19 vaccine. The V and J genes are TRBV10-2 and TRBJ1-6; TRBD1 matches 7 bases. The specimen was peripheral blood, collected 28 days after the second AZD1222 dose. CDR3 DNA: TGCGCCAGCAGTTACGACAGGGTCGGTTCACCCCTCCACTTT. As protein: CASSYDRVGSPLHF.